The 25 T cell receptor beta chains listed next were all sequenced from one sample in a study of blood T cells in healthy people across ages. Primers used in a second PCR of about 6 to 11 cycles were a sample-barcoded 5' primer and a J-beta primer mix. TCRdb re-called the 5' RACE reads with MiXCR, one entry per CDR3 protein. This table has about 1.6 million distinct CDR3 sequences, 34% appearing once. The sequencing input was blood. These receptors all come from a woman in her thirties in good health.

Worth noting for this clonotype: This could be a read error, since a much larger clone is one nucleotide away. The chain combines TRBV10-3 with TRBJ2-1; D is possibly TRBD2 (5 bases). V shed 7 bases and J shed 1 base, with 14 bases lying between them. CDR1 is ENHRY and CDR2 is SYGVKD in the germline V gene. The CDR3 sequence is 15 residues long. The CDR3: CAIKGARGSYNEQFF. The CDR3, as DNA: TGTGCCATCAAGGGCGCTCGGGGATCCTACAATGAGCAGTTCTTC.

This clonotype was seen a single time. The gene calls are TRBV7-3 and TRBJ2-5; TRBD2 aligns across 7 bases. The CDR3 has 15 amino acids. The V gene's germline CDR1 is SGHTA and CDR2 FQGTGA. With 2 bases clipped from V and 5 bases from J, the junction kept 8 bases outside the gene matches. CDR3 in DNA: TGTGCCAGCAGCTTAGTGGGCGGGAGTAGGGAGACCCAGTACTTC. Its protein is CASSLVGGSRETQYF.

Only a few counts were recorded for this clonotype. The gene calls are TRBV11-2 and TRBJ2-7; maybe TRBD2 (5 bases). The CDR3 is made up of 17 amino acids. Trimming took off 2 bases at V and 0 bases at J, with 17 bases between the two ends. CDR1 is SGHAT and CDR2 is FQNNGV in the germline V gene. CDR3 protein: CASSLRNVRLSSYEQYF. Written as DNA, the CDR3 is TGTGCCAGCAGCTTAAGGAATGTCAGACTAAGCTCCTACGAGCAGTACTTC.

This clonotype was recorded a few times. The chain employs TRBV7-3 and TRBJ2-4, with 9 bases lining up with TRBD1. With V trimmed by 0 bases and J by 10 bases, 4 bases remained unmatched. This CDR3 has 14 amino acids. Per the germline V gene, CDR1 is SGHTA and CDR2 is FQGTGA. This CDR3 is CASSLTGTGRIQYF. CDR3 DNA sequence: TGTGCCAGCAGCTTAACTGGGACAGGGAGGATTCAGTACTTC.

The chain recombines TRBV9 with TRBJ2-1; TRBD2 matches 8 bases. This CDR3 has 16 amino acids. Germline V gene sequence: CDR1 SGDLS, CDR2 YYNGEE. V lost 4 bases to trimming and J lost 0 bases; unmatched junction nucleotides: 6. The CDR3 sequence is CASSSTSVVSYNEQFF. For the CDR3, the DNA is TGTGCCAGCAGCTCGACTAGCGTAGTCTCCTACAATGAGCAGTTCTTC. Supplemented by reference TRBV9 and TRBJ2-1, the full variable domain reads DSGVTQTPKHLITATGQRVTLRCSPRSGDLSVYWYQQSLDQGLQFLIQYYNGEERAKGNILERFSAQQFPDLHSELNLSSLELGDSALYFCASSSTSVVSYNEQFFGPGTRLTVL.

This chain connects TRBV20-1 to TRBJ1-6, with D maybe TRBD1 (6 bases). Deletions cut 0 bases from V and 0 bases from J, with 12 bases between. Germline loops: CDR1 DFQATT, CDR2 SNEGSKA (reference sequence). This CDR3 contains 17 residues. Here the CDR3 DNA reads TGCAGTGCTAGAGATCAGGGGAAAAGCTCCTATAATTCACCCCTCCACTTT. Amino acid sequence: CSARDQGKSSYNSPLHF.

This clonotype was seen only a few times. CDR3 nucleotide sequence: TGTGCCAGCAGTTCACCGGACAGTTTTTACAATGAGCAGTTCTTC. Its translation: CASSSPDSFYNEQFF. V is TRBV6-6 and J is TRBJ2-1, with D possibly matching TRBD1 (6 bases). The germline CDR1 and CDR2 sequences are MNHNY and SVGAGI (reference sequence). The CDR3 runs to 15 residues. V lost 4 bases to trimming and J lost 4 bases, with 14 bases between them.

The chain recombines TRBV4-2 with TRBJ1-1; D is uncertain. V lost 0 bases and J lost 6, with 14 bases in between. This CDR3 comprises 15 residues. Germline V gives CDR1 LGHNA, CDR2 YNFKEQ. CDR3 sequence (DNA): TGTGCCAGCAGCCAAGATGGGTCAACTTACGCTGAAGCTTTCTTT. Translating gives CASSQDGSTYAEAFF.

This clonotype was counted a few times. The chain combines TRBV12-3 or TRBV12-4 with TRBJ2-1; TRBD2 aligns across 10 bases. The V segment lost 3 bases and the J segment 3 bases; nucleotides outside the gene matches: 2. This CDR3 region has 15 residues. The CDR3 is CASSFERGGYNEQFF. In DNA form, the CDR3 reads TGTGCCAGCAGTTTCGAGCGGGGGGGCTACAATGAGCAGTTCTTC.

This clonotype was observed many times. The V gene is TRBV20-1, the J gene TRBJ2-4, with TRBD1 identical over 10 bases. The CDR3 runs to 13 residues. From germline, CDR1 is DFQATT and CDR2 SNEGSKA (reference sequence). With 3 bases clipped from V and 8 bases from J, the junction kept 4 bases outside the gene matches. The chain's CDR3 is CSARRDRGDIQYF. The CDR3 region has the DNA TGCAGTGCTAGGAGGGACAGGGGAGACATTCAGTACTTC.

The V call is TRBV16, the J call TRBJ2-1; D unclear. CDR3 length equals 16 residues. Germline values: CDR1 KGHSY, CDR2 FQNENV. Trimming removed 4 bases from V and 5 bases from J, with 18 bases in between. CDR3 sequence: CASSRAHQVHHNEQFF. The CDR3 DNA reads as TGTGCCAGCAGCCGCGCGCACCAAGTTCACCACAATGAGCAGTTCTTC.

Details on this clonotype: At one boundary the junction diverges from the germline segment, which might be a read error. CDR3 loop: CSTRDVETGGVASTYEQYF. In DNA form, the CDR3 reads TGCAGTACTAGAGATGTGGAGACAGGGGGCGTTGCTTCAACCTACGAGCAGTACTTC. The V and J genes are TRBV20-1 and TRBJ2-7, with TRBD1 identical over 10 bases. CDR3 length: 19 amino acids. CDR1 DFQATT and CDR2 SNEGSKA come from the germline V gene (reference sequence).

This clonotype was recorded at least ten times. DNA of the CDR3: TGTGCCATCAGTGATCGGACAGGGGGCTGGGAGACCCAGTACTTC. Its protein is CAISDRTGGWETQYF. V is TRBV10-3 and J is TRBJ2-5; 11 bases agree with TRBD1. This CDR3 contains 15 residues. V dropped 3 bases and J dropped 5; count of bases not matched to a gene: 5. Germline loops: CDR1 ENHRY, CDR2 SYGVKD.

This clonotype has a handful of counts. The chain joins TRBV20-1 to TRBJ2-1, with 11 positions matching TRBD2. Trimming removed 8 bases from V and 0 bases from J; junction bases left unmatched: 9. The length of the CDR3 is 16 residues. Germline V gives CDR1 DFQATT, CDR2 SNEGSKA (reference sequence). This CDR3 reads CSQLNSGGDSYNEQFF. Written as DNA, the CDR3 is TGCAGTCAACTAAATAGCGGGGGGGACTCCTACAATGAGCAGTTCTTC.

The J gene is TRBJ2-7, the V gene TRBV29-1; 8 bases are shared with TRBD2. The V gene end was trimmed by 7 bases and the J gene end by 0 bases; junction bases not matched to a gene: 8. The CDR3 covers 14 residues. Germline V gives CDR1 SQVTM, CDR2 ANQGSEA. The CDR3 nucleotides read TGCAGCGCCGGGGGGGGGCAGCCCTCCTACGAGCAGTACTTC. It encodes CSAGGGQPSYEQYF.

This clonotype has more than one count but fewer than ten. The V gene is TRBV4-1, the J gene TRBJ2-6, with 8 bases matching TRBD1. Germline trimming cut 0 bases from V and 4 bases from J; bases unmatched to any gene: 5. The CDR3 totals 17 residues. Germline V gives CDR1 MGHRA, CDR2 YSYEKL. CDR3 in amino acids: CASSQDRGPLGANVLTF. CDR3 nucleotide sequence: TGCGCCAGCAGCCAAGACAGGGGGCCGTTAGGGGCCAACGTCCTGACTTTC.

This chain uses TRBV11-1 with TRBJ1-2; weak D call: TRBD1 (5 bases). The CDR3 is 14 residues long. Looked up from germline, CDR1 is SGHAT and CDR2 is FQDESV (reference sequence). V gave up 5 bases and J gave up 2 bases, with 12 bases separating them. Here the CDR3 DNA reads TGTGCCAGCAGCCACGGGGCAGGGAACTATGGCTACACCTTC. This translates into CASSHGAGNYGYTF.

This sequence joins TRBV12-3 or TRBV12-4 and TRBJ2-5; D tentatively fits TRBD1 or TRBD2 (6 bases each). V lost 5 bases and J lost 1, with 17 bases in between. CDR3 length: 16 residues. The CDR3 DNA reads as TGTGCCAGCAGTGCTACGGGGGCCATATCCCAAGAGACCCAGTACTTC. This translates into CASSATGAISQETQYF.

A remark on this clonotype: With a much larger clone just one base away, this may be a read error. V usage is TRBV20-1 and J usage is TRBJ2-7; D may be TRBD1 or TRBD2 (5 bases each). The CDR3 totals 13 residues. Germline assignment: CDR1 DFQATT and CDR2 SNEGSKA (reference sequence). This CDR3 reads CGAWAGTYYEQYF. CDR3 nucleotide sequence: TGCGGTGCTTGGGCCGGGACCTACTACGAGCAGTACTTC.

CDR3 sequence reads: CASSQVDWGYTF. In DNA form, the CDR3 reads TGTGCCAGCAGCCAAGTGGATTGGGGCTACACCTTC. V usage is TRBV3-1 and J usage is TRBJ1-2; no firm D call. The CDR3 contains 12 residues. Germline values: CDR1 LGHDT, CDR2 YNNKEL (reference sequence). V lost 1 base to trimming and J lost 8 bases, with 8 bases between them.

The rearrangement links TRBV27 to TRBJ2-6; a weak D match, TRBD1 (6 bases). The CDR3 has 19 amino acids. The germline gives CDR1 MNHEY, CDR2 SMNVEV (reference sequence). V dropped 4 bases and J dropped 0 bases, with 19 bases sitting between them. CDR3 loop: CASSSLGGRRYSGANVLTF. The CDR3 DNA reads TGTGCCAGCAGTTCGTTAGGGGGACGGAGGTACTCTGGGGCCAACGTCCTGACTTTC.

This clonotype was detected many times. V and J are TRBV6-1 and TRBJ2-7; D might be TRBD2 (6 bases). The CDR3 is 13 residues long. Trimming took off 6 bases at V and 2 bases at J, with 11 bases between the two ends. From germline, CDR1 is MNHNS and CDR2 SASEGT. The CDR3 nucleotides are TGTGCCAGCAGGGCTAGCGTAGCCTACGAGCAGTACTTC. Protein: CASRASVAYEQYF.

This clonotype was detected many times. The chain carries TRBV3-1 and TRBJ2-7; 7 positions agree with TRBD2. The V and J ends lost 0 bases and 5 bases, in that order; junction bases with no gene match: 13. CDR1 and CDR2 from the germline V gene are LGHDT and YNNKEL (reference sequence). This CDR3 spans 17 amino acids. The CDR3 here is CASSQDTEGGPRNEQYF. In DNA form, the CDR3 reads TGTGCCAGCAGCCAAGACACGGAGGGAGGGCCTAGGAACGAGCAGTACTTC.

The V gene is TRBV25-1, the J gene TRBJ1-1, with 9 positions matching TRBD1. Germline V gene data show CDR1 as MGHDK and CDR2 as SYGVNS. The CDR3 extends over 16 amino acids. Trimming cost V 8 bases and J 1 base; bases outside gene matches: 11. The CDR3 here is CASPKVPGQGNTEAFF. DNA for the CDR3: TGTGCCAGCCCGAAGGTCCCGGGACAGGGGAACACTGAAGCTTTCTTT.

This clonotype was found once. The V call is TRBV9, the J call TRBJ2-7; D remains unclear. The V gene lost 0 bases and the J gene lost 6 bases, with 10 bases spanning the gap. This CDR3 comprises 13 residues. Per germline, CDR1 SGDLS and CDR2 YYNGEE. The CDR3 bases are TGTGCCAGCAGCGTAGGGGTAATGGCCGAGCAGTACTTC. Translation: CASSVGVMAEQYF.